This T cell receptor (beta chain) was observed in a study of CD8+ T cells in alopecia areata. Across the whole study: Tofacitinib administration persisted for 6 to 18 months, succeeded by 6 months off drug.

CDR1 WNHNN and CDR2 SYGVQD come from the germline V gene (reference sequence). V shed 6 bases, J shed 2 bases, and the junction held 7 bases outside the gene matches. This CDR3 contains 15 residues. cDNA serving as the sequencing template came from extracted, reverse transcribed RNA. Assay used: immunoSEQ multiplex PCR; TCRdb lists only in-frame clones, some missing. The sample comprises 150,000 to 200,000 clones, roughly 70% of which are singletons, and 1.3% rests with the top ten. Treatment denoted: oral pan-JAK inhibitor, 5-10 mg twice daily. This clone was observed at least ten times. The source material was CD4+ T cells sorted from blood, sampled at approximately week 50, from a patient treated with tofacitinib. The V call is TRBV10-1, the J call TRBJ2-7; 10 nucleotides align to TRBD1. This receptor was obtained from a human donor with alopecia areata. The chain's CDR3 is CASSSGQGRTYEQYF. The CDR3 nucleotides are TGCGCCAGCAGCTCGGGACAGGGGAGGACCTACGAGCAGTACTTC.